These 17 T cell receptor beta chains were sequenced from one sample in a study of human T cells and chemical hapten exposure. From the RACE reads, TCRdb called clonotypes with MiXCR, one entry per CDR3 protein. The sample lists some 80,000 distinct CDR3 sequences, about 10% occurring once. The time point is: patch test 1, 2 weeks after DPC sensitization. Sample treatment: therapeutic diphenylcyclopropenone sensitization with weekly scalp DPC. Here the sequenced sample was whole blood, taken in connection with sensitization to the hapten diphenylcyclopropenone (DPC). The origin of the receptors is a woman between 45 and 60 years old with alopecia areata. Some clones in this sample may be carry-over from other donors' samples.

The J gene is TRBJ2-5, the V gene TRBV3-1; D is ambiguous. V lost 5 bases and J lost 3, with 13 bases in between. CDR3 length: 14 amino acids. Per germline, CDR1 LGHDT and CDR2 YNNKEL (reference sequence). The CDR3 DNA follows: TGTGCCAGCAGCGGTGCCCAGGCAAAAGAGACCCAGTACTTC. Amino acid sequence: CASSGAQAKETQYF.

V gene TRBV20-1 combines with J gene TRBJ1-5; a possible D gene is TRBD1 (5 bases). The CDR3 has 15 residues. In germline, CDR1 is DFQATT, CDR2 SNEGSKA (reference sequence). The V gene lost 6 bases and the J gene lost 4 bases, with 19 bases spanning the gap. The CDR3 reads CSADPGRGANQPQHF. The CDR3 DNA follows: TGCAGTGCCGACCCGGGGCGAGGGGCAAATCAGCCCCAGCATTTT.

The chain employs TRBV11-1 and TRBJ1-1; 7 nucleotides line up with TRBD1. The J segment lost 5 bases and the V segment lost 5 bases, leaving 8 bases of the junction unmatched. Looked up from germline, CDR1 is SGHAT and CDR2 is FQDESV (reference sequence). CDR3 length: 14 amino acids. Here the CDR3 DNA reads TGTGCCAGCAGCCTCGCAGGGGGTCGAACTGAAGCTTTCTTT. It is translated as CASSLAGGRTEAFF.

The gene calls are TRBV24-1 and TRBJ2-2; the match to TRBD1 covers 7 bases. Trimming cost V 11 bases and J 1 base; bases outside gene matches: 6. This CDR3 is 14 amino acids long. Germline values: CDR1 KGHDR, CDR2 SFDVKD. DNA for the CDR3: TGTGCCAGTGCCGGGACAGAGAACACCGGGGAGCTGTTTTTT. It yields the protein CASAGTENTGELFF.

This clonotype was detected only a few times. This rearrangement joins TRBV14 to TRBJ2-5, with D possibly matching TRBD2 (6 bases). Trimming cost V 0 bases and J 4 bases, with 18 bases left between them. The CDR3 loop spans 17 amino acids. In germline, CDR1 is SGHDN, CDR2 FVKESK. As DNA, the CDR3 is TGTGCCAGCAGCCAAGATCATGGGACTTCGCCCCGAGAGACCCAGTACTTC. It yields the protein CASSQDHGTSPRETQYF. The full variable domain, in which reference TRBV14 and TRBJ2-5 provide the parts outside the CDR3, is EAGVTQFPSHSVIEKGQTVTLRCDPISGHDNLYWYRRVMGKEIKFLLHFVKESKQDESGMPNNRFLAERTGGTYSTLKVQPAELEDSGVYFCASSQDHGTSPRETQYFGPGTRLLVL.

The CDR3 loop is CASSQQVFYEQYF. As DNA, the CDR3 is TGTGCCAGCAGCCAACAGGTGTTCTACGAGCAGTACTTC. The chain joins TRBV3-1 to TRBJ2-7, with no clear D. The CDR3 totals 13 residues. CDR1 LGHDT and CDR2 YNNKEL come from the germline V gene (reference sequence). Between the trimmed V and J ends, which lost 2 bases and 3 bases, there was a span of 8 bases.

CDR3 coding DNA: TGTGCCAGCAGCTCCAGCGGGAGGAAGTTCTTC. This encodes CASSSSGRKFF. The chain uses TRBV3-1 and TRBJ2-1; 9 bases map to TRBD2. J gave up 14 bases and V 5 bases, and 4 bases lay outside the gene matches. The CDR3 is 11 residues long. The germline V gene encodes CDR1 LGHDT and CDR2 YNNKEL (reference sequence).

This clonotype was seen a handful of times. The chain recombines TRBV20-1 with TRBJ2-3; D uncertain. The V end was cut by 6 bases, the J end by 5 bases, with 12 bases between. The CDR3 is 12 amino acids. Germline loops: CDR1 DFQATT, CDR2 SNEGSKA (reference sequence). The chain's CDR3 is CSAPPPIDTQYF. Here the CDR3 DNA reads TGCAGTGCGCCCCCCCCTATAGATACGCAGTATTTT.

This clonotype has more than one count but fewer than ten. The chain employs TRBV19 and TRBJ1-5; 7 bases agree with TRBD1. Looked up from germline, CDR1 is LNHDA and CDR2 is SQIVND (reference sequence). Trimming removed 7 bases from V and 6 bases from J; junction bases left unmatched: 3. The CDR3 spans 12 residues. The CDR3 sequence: CASNDRAQPQHF. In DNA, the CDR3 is TGTGCCAGTAACGACAGGGCTCAGCCCCAGCATTTT.

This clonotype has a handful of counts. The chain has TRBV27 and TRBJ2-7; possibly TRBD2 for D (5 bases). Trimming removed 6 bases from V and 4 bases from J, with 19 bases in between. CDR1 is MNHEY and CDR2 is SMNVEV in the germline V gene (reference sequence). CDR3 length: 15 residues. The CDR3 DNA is TGTGCCAGCAGCAGTGAACCAAGCGGAAAGTACGAGCAGTACTTC. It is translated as CASSSEPSGKYEQYF.

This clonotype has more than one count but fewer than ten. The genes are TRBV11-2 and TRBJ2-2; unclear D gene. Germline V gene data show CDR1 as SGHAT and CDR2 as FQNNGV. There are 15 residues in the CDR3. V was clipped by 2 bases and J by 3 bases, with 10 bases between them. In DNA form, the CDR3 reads TGTGCCAGCAGCTTAACCGACACTCACACCGGGGAGCTGTTTTTT. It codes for CASSLTDTHTGELFF.

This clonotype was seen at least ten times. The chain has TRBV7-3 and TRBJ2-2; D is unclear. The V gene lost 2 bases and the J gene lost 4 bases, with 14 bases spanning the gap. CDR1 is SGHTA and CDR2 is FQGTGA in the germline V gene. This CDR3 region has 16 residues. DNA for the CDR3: TGTGCCAGCAGCTTAGACATGACAAGGAGCACCGGGGAGCTGTTTTTT. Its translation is CASSLDMTRSTGELFF. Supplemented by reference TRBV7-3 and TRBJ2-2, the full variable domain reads GAGVSQTPSNKVTEKGKYVELRCDPISGHTALYWYRQSLGQGPEFLIYFQGTGAADDSGLPNDRFFAVRPEGSVSTLKIQRTERGDSAVYLCASSLDMTRSTGELFFGEGSRLTVL.

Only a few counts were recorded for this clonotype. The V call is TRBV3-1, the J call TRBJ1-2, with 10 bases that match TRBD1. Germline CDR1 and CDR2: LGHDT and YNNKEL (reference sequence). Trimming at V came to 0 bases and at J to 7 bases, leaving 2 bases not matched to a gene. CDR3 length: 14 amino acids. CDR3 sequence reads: CASSQDRDRGGYTF. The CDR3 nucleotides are TGTGCCAGCAGCCAAGATCGGGACAGGGGTGGCTACACCTTC.

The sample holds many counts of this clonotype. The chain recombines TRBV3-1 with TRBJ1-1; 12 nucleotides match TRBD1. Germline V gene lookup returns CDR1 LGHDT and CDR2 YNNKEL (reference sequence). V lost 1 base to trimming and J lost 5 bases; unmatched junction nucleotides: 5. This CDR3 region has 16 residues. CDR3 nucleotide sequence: TGTGCCAGCAGCCAAGGGGACAGGGGGCATTATACTGAAGCTTTCTTT. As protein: CASSQGDRGHYTEAFF.

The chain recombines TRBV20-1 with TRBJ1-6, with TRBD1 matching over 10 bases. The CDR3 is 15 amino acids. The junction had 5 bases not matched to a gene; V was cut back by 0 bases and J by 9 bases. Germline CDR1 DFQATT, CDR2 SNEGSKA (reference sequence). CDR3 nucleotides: TGCAGTGCTAGAGAAGAGACAGGGGGCGGTTCACCCCTCCACTTT. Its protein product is CSAREETGGGSPLHF.

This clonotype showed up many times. CDR3 in DNA: TGCAGTGCTAGAGTAATAGGGAGAATTTCACCCCTCCACTTT. Translated, it gives CSARVIGRISPLHF. The chain is built from TRBV20-1 and TRBJ1-6; D ambiguous. The CDR3 sequence is 14 residues long. The germline gives CDR1 DFQATT, CDR2 SNEGSKA (reference sequence). V gave up 1 base and J gave up 9 bases, with 13 bases separating them.

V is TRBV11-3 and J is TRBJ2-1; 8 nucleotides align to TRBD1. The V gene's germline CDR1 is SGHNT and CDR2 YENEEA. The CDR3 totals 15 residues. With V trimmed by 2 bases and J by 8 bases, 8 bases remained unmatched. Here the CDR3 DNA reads TGTGCCAGCAGCTTACAGGGGGCCTCACTATATGAGCAGTTCTTC. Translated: CASSLQGASLYEQFF.